These 28 T cell receptor beta chains were sequenced from one sample in a study of shared clonotypes between healthy human individuals. Method: immunoSEQ multiplex PCR; TCRdb's copy keeps in-frame clones and lacks some. Of about 1.5 million clones listed, approximately 98% were seen once; the top ten hold roughly 0.4%. Specimen: naive CD4+ T cells sorted from blood. Stated subset: CD45RA+ positively selected. All receptors come from a young man in good health.

This sequence joins TRBV15 and TRBJ2-5; tentative D call: TRBD2 (5 bases). Between the trimmed V and J ends, which lost 2 bases and 1 base, there was a span of 14 bases. Germline V gene lookup returns CDR1 LNHNV and CDR2 YYDKDF (reference sequence). The CDR3 spans 16 residues. CDR3 nucleotides: TGTGCCACCAGCAGACCCATGGGAGCCCGCCAAGAGACCCAGTACTTC. The encoded protein is CATSRPMGARQETQYF.

This chain uses TRBV2 with TRBJ2-3, with 10 positions matching TRBD2. The CDR3 is 15 residues long. J was trimmed by 3 bases and V by 3 bases; bases with no gene match: 3. Germline loops: CDR1 SNHLY, CDR2 FYNNEI. The CDR3 DNA reads as TGTGCCAGCAGTGATTTAGCGGGGGGAACAGATACGCAGTATTTT. This gives the protein CASSDLAGGTDTQYF.

The V and J genes are TRBV15 and TRBJ1-5; possible D gene TRBD1, 6 bases. Looked up from germline, CDR1 is LNHNV and CDR2 is YYDKDF (reference sequence). Trimming removed 0 bases from V and 7 bases from J, with 13 bases in between. CDR3 length equals 15 residues. DNA of the CDR3: TGTGCCACCAGCAGAGAAGGGGGGTTAGGGCAGCCCCAGCATTTT. Its protein product is CATSREGGLGQPQHF.

In DNA form, the CDR3 reads TGTGCCAGCAGCTTAGGGGCGGGACTAGTCATTTTGGAGCAGTTCTTC. Translated, it gives CASSLGAGLVILEQFF. The chain couples TRBV5-4 to TRBJ2-1; 8 bases are shared with TRBD2. V was pared by 2 bases and J by 10 bases, with 14 bases of the junction left unmatched. Germline-derived CDR1 and CDR2 are SGHNT and YYREEE (reference sequence). The length of the CDR3 is 16 residues.

The chain carries TRBV28 and TRBJ2-5, with a tentative D call TRBD1 (6 bases). The CDR3 sequence is 11 residues long. Germline CDR1 is MDHEN and CDR2 is SYDVKM. Trimming cost V 8 bases and J 7 bases, with 11 bases left between them. The CDR3 DNA sequence: TGTGCCAGCTGGGACATGAGGACCCAGTACTTC. This encodes CASWDMRTQYF.

This sequence joins TRBV28 and TRBJ2-7; a weak D match, TRBD2 (5 bases). CDR1 and CDR2 from the germline V gene are MDHEN and SYDVKM. With 5 bases removed from V and 3 bases from J, the gap between germline ends came to 11 bases. This CDR3 region has 13 residues. The CDR3 DNA reads as TGTGCCAGCAGTCCTACTAGATACTACGAGCAGTACTTC. Its translation is CASSPTRYYEQYF.

In DNA form, the CDR3 reads TGTGCCAGCAGCCGCCAGTCGGGACAGACCACTGAAGCTTTCTTT. It codes for CASSRQSGQTTEAFF. The gene calls are TRBV5-4 and TRBJ1-1, with 7 bases aligning to TRBD1. Unmatched junction bases numbered 10, after V lost 4 bases and J lost 4 bases. Germline-derived CDR1 and CDR2 are SGHNT and YYREEE (reference sequence). The CDR3 runs 15 residues.

V is TRBV6-1 and J is TRBJ2-7; D remains unclear. The CDR3 runs 12 residues. V was trimmed by 7 bases and J by 0 bases, leaving 7 bases between them. Germline loops: CDR1 MNHNS, CDR2 SASEGT. The CDR3 DNA reads as TGTGCCAGCACAGTGAGCTCCTACGAGCAGTACTTC. Protein: CASTVSSYEQYF.

The V and J genes are TRBV28 and TRBJ2-7; 8 nucleotides agree with TRBD2. The CDR3 covers 13 residues. After removal of 9 bases from V and 6 bases from J, the junction contained 10 bases not matched to a gene. Germline V gene sequence: CDR1 MDHEN, CDR2 SYDVKM. CDR3 sequence reads: CASHSSGFFEQYF. The CDR3 DNA reads as TGTGCCAGTCATTCTAGCGGGTTCTTCGAGCAGTACTTC. The variable domain in full, completed from reference TRBV28 and TRBJ2-7, reads DVKVTQSSRYLVKRTGEKVFLECVQDMDHENMFWYRQDPGLGLRLIYFSYDVKMKEKGDIPEGYSVSREKKERFSLILESASTNQTSMYLCASHSSGFFEQYFGPGTRLTVT.

Only one count was recorded for this clone. This rearrangement joins TRBV4-2 to TRBJ2-7, with D possibly matching TRBD1 (5 bases). CDR3 length: 19 residues. V was trimmed by 0 bases and J by 3 bases, leaving 24 bases between them. Germline CDR1 is LGHNA and CDR2 is YNFKEQ. CDR3 DNA sequence: TGTGCCAGCAGCCAAGAAGGGGCCGGGCCCCAGTCTCGAATCTACGAGCAGTACTTC. Translated: CASSQEGAGPQSRIYEQYF.

The chain recombines TRBV28 with TRBJ2-1, with 9 bases lining up with TRBD1. CDR1 is MDHEN and CDR2 is SYDVKM in the germline V gene. The CDR3 contains 18 residues. The trim removed 7 bases at V and 4 bases at J, leaving 17 bases unmatched. The CDR3 coding sequence is TGTGCCAGCAATCAAAGGGGGGTACAGGGGGCAAATTACAATGAGCAGTTCTTC. It yields the protein CASNQRGVQGANYNEQFF.

V gene TRBV10-3 combines with J gene TRBJ2-5; D may be TRBD2 (5 bases). CDR3 size: 13 residues. CDR1 and CDR2 from the germline V gene are ENHRY and SYGVKD. Trimming left V 4 bases short and J 3 bases short, with 9 bases between. The CDR3, as DNA: TGTGCCATCAGTGTTTCGAGGGAAGAGACCCAGTACTTC. This codes for CAISVSREETQYF.

J is TRBJ2-6 and V is TRBV5-1, with a tentative D call TRBD1 (6 bases). CDR1 and CDR2 (germline): SGHRS, YFSETQ. The length of the CDR3 is 15 residues. Trimming stripped 4 bases from V and 0 bases from J, with 8 bases between. CDR3 loop: CASSRTASGANVLTF. The CDR3 DNA reads TGCGCCAGCAGCCGGACAGCCTCTGGGGCCAACGTCCTGACTTTC.

The V and J genes are TRBV29-1 and TRBJ2-7, with 7 bases fitting TRBD1. The V segment lost 4 bases and the J segment 5 bases; nucleotides outside the gene matches: 5. Germline CDR1 is SQVTM and CDR2 is ANQGSEA. The CDR3 consists of 12 residues. The CDR3 DNA sequence: TGCAGCGTTGTGACAGGGCCGGACGAGCAGTACTTC. This encodes CSVVTGPDEQYF.

This chain uses TRBV5-1 with TRBJ2-1; 9 bases match TRBD2. The germline gives CDR1 SGHRS, CDR2 YFSETQ. V trimming: 3 bases; J trimming: 0 bases; junction bases outside the gene matches: 4. The CDR3 is 16 residues long. The CDR3: CASSSSGVSSYNEQFF. The CDR3 DNA sequence: TGCGCCAGCAGCTCTAGCGGGGTAAGCTCCTACAATGAGCAGTTCTTC.

The chain joins TRBV10-3 to TRBJ2-7, with D possibly TRBD1 on 5 matching bases. Germline-derived CDR1 and CDR2 are ENHRY and SYGVKD. The CDR3 length is 13 residues. Trimming left V 2 bases short and J 5 bases short, with 10 bases between. Written as DNA, the CDR3 is TGTGCCATCAGTGAGAATGGGGCGGACGAGCAGTACTTC. Its translation: CAISENGADEQYF.

As for this clone: Other DNA sequences in this sample translate to the same CDR3. This sequence joins TRBV19 and TRBJ2-7, with D perhaps TRBD1 (6 bases). Germline V gene data show CDR1 as LNHDA and CDR2 as SQIVND (reference sequence). V was clipped by 5 bases and J by 0 bases, with 11 bases between them. This CDR3 has 14 residues. The CDR3 sequence is CASSSPGDSYEQYF. The CDR3 nucleotides read TGTGCCAGTAGTTCTCCAGGGGACTCCTACGAGCAGTACTTC.

This chain uses TRBV7-3 with TRBJ2-2; tentative D call: TRBD1 (5 bases). Germline V gene sequence: CDR1 SGHTA, CDR2 FQGTGA. The CDR3 has 13 residues. With 5 bases removed from V and 8 bases from J, the gap between germline ends came to 12 bases. CDR3 DNA sequence: TGTGCCAGCAGCGAAGGGGCTTCGGGGGAGCTGTTTTTT. As protein: CASSEGASGELFF.

V is TRBV6-5 and J is TRBJ1-1, with D possibly TRBD1 on 6 matching bases. Trimming removed 2 bases at V and 5 bases at J, with 12 bases between. CDR3 length: 14 residues. CDR1 and CDR2 (germline): MNHEY, SVGAGI. The CDR3 DNA follows: TGTGCCAGCAGTTACGACAGGAAAGGAACTGAAGCTTTCTTT. Protein sequence: CASSYDRKGTEAFF.

The rearrangement links TRBV7-2 to TRBJ2-1; D is possibly TRBD1 (6 bases). This CDR3 comprises 16 residues. The V end was cut by 4 bases, the J end by 4 bases, with 17 bases between. Germline assignment: CDR1 SGHTA and CDR2 FQGNSA. CDR3 loop: CASSSTGTHNYNEQFF. CDR3 nucleotide sequence: TGTGCCAGCAGCTCGACCGGGACACACAATTACAATGAGCAGTTCTTC.

The CDR3 region is CASSSIPGAYNEQFF. DNA for the CDR3: TGTGCCAGCAGTTCCATCCCGGGAGCCTACAATGAGCAGTTCTTC. V is TRBV27 and J is TRBJ2-1; weak D call: TRBD2 (6 bases). The CDR3 totals 15 residues. Germline CDR1 reads MNHEY; CDR2 reads SMNVEV (reference sequence). Trimming stripped 4 bases from V and 2 bases from J, with 12 bases between.

This rearrangement joins TRBV28 to TRBJ2-3; TRBD2 might be the D (5 bases). CDR3 length: 13 amino acids. CDR1 and CDR2 (germline): MDHEN, SYDVKM. V gave up 4 bases and J gave up 6 bases, with 11 bases separating them. The DNA for the CDR3 is TGTGCCAGCAGTTCCGGGATCAGGGATACGCAGTATTTT. This codes for CASSSGIRDTQYF.

The CDR3 DNA follows: TGTGCCAGCAGTTACTCGAAGGGACAGGGGGCCGAGCAGTACTTC. It translates to CASSYSKGQGAEQYF. The V gene is TRBV6-6, the J gene TRBJ2-7; 12 nucleotides agree with TRBD1. The CDR3 covers 15 residues. J was trimmed by 6 bases and V by 0 bases; bases with no gene match: 3. In germline, CDR1 is MNHNY, CDR2 SVGAGI (reference sequence).

The chain has TRBV19 and TRBJ2-3; 12 positions agree with TRBD2. V lost 9 bases to trimming and J lost 5 bases; unmatched junction nucleotides: 6. CDR1 and CDR2 from the germline V gene are LNHDA and SQIVND (reference sequence). CDR3 length equals 14 residues. The CDR3 region is CASRRGLAGDTQYF. In DNA, the CDR3 is TGTGCCAGCCGAAGGGGACTAGCGGGAGATACGCAGTATTTT.

The chain joins TRBV18 to TRBJ2-6; D is undetermined. V lost 3 bases, J lost 0 bases, and 15 bases lay in between. Germline V CDR1 and CDR2: KGHSH, LQKENI. CDR3 length: 18 amino acids. The DNA of the CDR3 is TGTGCCAGCTCACCTCCTCGCGGTAGGATCTCTGGGGCCAACGTCCTGACTTTC. Protein: CASSPPRGRISGANVLTF. The full variable domain, with the rest looked up from reference TRBV18 and TRBJ2-6, is NAGVMQNPRHLVRRRGQEARLRCSPMKGHSHVYWYRQLPEEGLKFMVYLQKENIIDESGMPKERFSAEFPKEGPSILRIQQVVRGDSAAYFCASSPPRGRISGANVLTFGAGSRLTVL.

On this clone: Different DNA sequences within this sample yield the same CDR3. This chain joins TRBV7-9 and TRBJ1-5; TRBD1 might be the D (6 bases). The ends were cut back, 0 bases at V and 7 bases at J, with 10 bases in the middle. The CDR3 is made up of 14 amino acids. Germline assignment: CDR1 SEHNR and CDR2 FQNEAQ (reference sequence). CDR3 bases: TGTGCCAGCAGCTTAGCGGGGGGCTCCCAGCCCCAGCATTTT. Its translation is CASSLAGGSQPQHF.

DNA for the CDR3: TGTGCCACCGCGGTAGGCTCTGGGGCCAACGTCCTGACTTTC. Translated, it gives CATAVGSGANVLTF. The chain has TRBV10-3 and TRBJ2-6; D not resolved. The CDR3 is 14 residues long. The V end lost 10 bases, the J end lost 0 bases, and 10 bases lay between the germline ends. In germline, CDR1 is ENHRY, CDR2 SYGVKD.

The chain is built from TRBV30 and TRBJ2-1; possible D gene TRBD1, 5 bases. The CDR3 spans 15 residues. From germline, CDR1 is GTSNPN and CDR2 SVGIG (reference sequence). V shed 0 bases and J shed 0 bases, with 9 bases lying between them. The CDR3 reads CAWSVRDSSYNEQFF. In DNA, the CDR3 is TGTGCCTGGAGTGTCAGAGACAGCTCCTACAATGAGCAGTTCTTC.